One and the same sample provided the 10 T cell receptor beta chains below, sequenced in a study. TCRdb reanalysed the 5' RACE reads using MiXCR and keeps one entry per CDR3 protein. The sample consists of tens of thousands of distinct CDR3 sequences, roughly 30% of them appearing once. The material sequenced was naive CD4+ T cells sorted from blood. Subset: naive CD4+ T cells, CD4+CD45RA+CD25-. The receptor set was obtained from a female donor with breast cancer.

Worth noting for this clonotype: Being one base from a much bigger clone, this may be a read error. V and J are TRBV5-6 and TRBJ2-1; 7 bases are a match to TRBD2. The CDR3 covers 15 residues. Germline CDR1 and CDR2: SGHDT and YYEEEE. The CDR3 DNA sequence: TGTGCCAGCAGCTTGGGGGAGGGGTCCTACAATGAGCAGTCCTTC. Amino acids: CASSLGEGSYNEQSF.

This clonotype was found a few times. V usage is TRBV29-1 and J usage is TRBJ2-5; D is unresolved. Trimming shortened V by 5 bases and J by 2 bases, and 9 bases separated the two germline ends. Germline values: CDR1 SQVTM, CDR2 ANQGSEA. The CDR3 loop spans 12 amino acids. CDR3 DNA: TGCAGCGTTCGACGAGGTCAAGAGACCCAGTACTTC. Translating gives CSVRRGQETQYF.

The CDR3 loop reads CAIRGTVDGPEAFF. DNA for the CDR3: TGTGCCATCAGGGGGACAGTCGATGGTCCTGAAGCTTTCTTT. The chain employs TRBV10-3 and TRBJ1-1, with 7 bases lining up with TRBD1. The germline V gene encodes CDR1 ENHRY and CDR2 SYGVKD. V shed 6 bases, J shed 6 bases, and the junction held 10 bases outside the gene matches. This CDR3 contains 14 residues.

This clonotype was observed a handful of times. J is TRBJ2-3 and V is TRBV30, with D possibly being TRBD2 (5 bases). CDR3 length: 14 amino acids. CDR1 is GTSNPN, CDR2 SVGIG, per germline (reference sequence). Trimming cost V 1 base and J 2 bases, with 10 bases left between them. CDR3 coding DNA: TGTGCCTGGAGTGGATGGGAGAACACAGATACGCAGTATTTT. Translation gives CAWSGWENTDTQYF.

V and J are TRBV7-9 and TRBJ2-7, with unresolved D. Germline-derived CDR1 and CDR2 are SEHNR and FQNEAQ (reference sequence). The CDR3 totals 16 residues. V lost 5 bases to trimming and J lost 4 bases, with 21 bases between them. CDR3: CASSPPSSVTSYEQYF. The CDR3 DNA sequence: TGTGCCAGCAGCCCTCCGTCGTCAGTCACGTCGTACGAGCAGTACTTC.

V and J are TRBV5-1 and TRBJ2-2, with D maybe TRBD2 (5 bases). Germline CDR1 reads SGHRS; CDR2 reads YFSETQ. The CDR3 is 16 amino acids. Trimming stripped 4 bases from V and 4 bases from J, with 17 bases between. CDR3 nucleotide sequence: TGCGCCAGCAGCCCGAGGGCCAGCTTTGGCACCGGGGAGCTGTTTTTT. It codes for CASSPRASFGTGELFF. Supplemented by reference TRBV5-1 and TRBJ2-2, the full variable domain reads KAGVTQTPRYLIKTRGQQVTLSCSPISGHRSVSWYQQTPGQGLQFLFEYFSETQRNKGNFPGRFSGRQFSNSRSEMNVSTLELGDSALYLCASSPRASFGTGELFFGEGSRLTVL.

The sample holds a few counts of this clonotype. This chain joins TRBV6-5 and TRBJ2-3; 11 bases are a match to TRBD2. Looked up from germline, CDR1 is MNHEY and CDR2 is SVGAGI. This CDR3 is 19 amino acids long. With V trimmed by 0 bases and J by 2 bases, 10 bases remained unmatched. The CDR3 bases are TGTGCCAGCAGTTACTCGAGTAGCGGGGGGGCCTTTTTCACAGATACGCAGTATTTT. It is translated as CASSYSSSGGAFFTDTQYF.

This clonotype was found a few times. The chain has TRBV30 and TRBJ2-3; no clear D gene. The CDR3 has 14 residues. Trimming cost V 4 bases and J 2 bases, with 13 bases left between them. CDR1 GTSNPN and CDR2 SVGIG come from the germline V gene (reference sequence). CDR3 coding DNA: TGTGCCTGGACCGTCAACGCCCCCACAGATACGCAGTATTTT. Translated: CAWTVNAPTDTQYF.

This clonotype was observed a handful of times. V usage is TRBV20-1 and J usage is TRBJ1-2, with 8 bases lining up with TRBD1. V trimming: 2 bases; J trimming: 7 bases; junction bases outside the gene matches: 9. Looked up from germline, CDR1 is DFQATT and CDR2 is SNEGSKA (reference sequence). The CDR3 is made up of 14 amino acids. The CDR3 sequence: CSARSTDRGRGYTF. The CDR3 nucleotides are TGCAGTGCTAGATCCACCGACAGGGGCCGTGGCTACACCTTC.

This clonotype has more than one count but fewer than ten. J is TRBJ2-3 and V is TRBV12-3 or TRBV12-4; 12 bases agree with TRBD2. This CDR3 spans 15 amino acids. V gave up 6 bases and J gave up 4 bases; unmatched junction bases: 5. The CDR3 sequence: CASSPTSGSADTQYF. CDR3 nucleotide sequence: TGTGCCAGCAGCCCGACTAGCGGGAGTGCAGATACGCAGTATTTT.